This note documents a single T cell receptor (beta chain) sequence. Its antigen has not been determined. No base quality information exists; no much larger clone differs at one position. This sample was included in a study of blood T cell repertoires in COVID-19 (dated by TCRdb to the early 2020s). Describing the broader study: Collaborator samples came from the United States, Italy and Spain and covered acute and convalescent phases of COVID-19. The material from the prospective study consisted of cDNA or gDNA derived from T cells, B-cell-depleted T cells, or PBMCs. Subjects who had been exposed to COVID-19, were actively infected with it, or had recovered from it provided the deeply sampled blood TCRbeta repertoires that made up the dataset. The repertoires were released in a freely available public database meant as a resource for research on the immune response to SARS-CoV-2. The samples were drawn from two sources: the first 160 participants of the ongoing ImmuneRACE study, and over 950 subjects contributed by 6 global collaborators. Sample metadata almost always included a de-identified subject ID, COVID-19 status, age in years and sex. Where available, HLA class I and class II types were taken from metadata supplied by the sample provider and were not determined by assay-based typing. The paper's findings and limits, for the study overall: How much clinical and demographic metadata was included differed by source and by participant, and the metadata was provided uncurated.

The CDR3 has 13 amino acids, counting the end cysteine and phenylalanine. Only CDR3 DNA is held: 39 bases, read in frame from base 1. Cut back by 1 base and 5 bases, the V and J ends lie 9 bases apart. The germline V gene encodes CDR1 MGHRA and CDR2 YSYEKL. At one collaborating source in Seattle, patients were enrolled during active infection and were followed longitudinally through the course of disease. Each collaborating institution followed its own protocols to collect whole blood in K2EDTA tubes. For TCRbeta analysis, collaborator samples were shipped as frozen whole blood, as isolated PBMCs, or as DNA extracted from either sample type. TCRbeta CDR3 regions were amplified from genomic DNA using the immunoSEQ Assay, a bias-controlled multiplex PCR. In the original analysis: The number of nucleated cells in each sample was estimated from the amplification of reference gene primers within the assay. To quantify the absolute abundance of each unique TCRbeta CDR3 rearrangement, sequence reads were collapsed and filtered. Productive Simpson clonality was computed per sample as the square root of Simpson's diversity index over productive rearrangements. TCRdb took this table from immuneACCESS and kept in-frame rearrangements with V and J called. Such tables lack part of the clones; where checked against another copy, unresolved V genes explain under half of the gap, and the rest is unexplained. D and trimming were read from the DNA, whereas the V and J calls and clone size are those reported in that table. A total of 350,000 to 400,000 clones appear in this sample, roughly 90% of them only once. Around 3% of the sample comes from the top ten.

This clonotype originated in a woman aged 30 to 39 with COVID-19, enrolled during active disease. The sequence joins TRBV4-1 to TRBJ2-7, with TRBD2 as a weak D call on 5 bases. Sequenced material: peripheral blood. CDR3 loop: CASSQGRGDEQYF. In nucleotides, the sequence is TGCGCCAGCAGCCAAGGACGGGGAGACGAGCAGTACTTC.